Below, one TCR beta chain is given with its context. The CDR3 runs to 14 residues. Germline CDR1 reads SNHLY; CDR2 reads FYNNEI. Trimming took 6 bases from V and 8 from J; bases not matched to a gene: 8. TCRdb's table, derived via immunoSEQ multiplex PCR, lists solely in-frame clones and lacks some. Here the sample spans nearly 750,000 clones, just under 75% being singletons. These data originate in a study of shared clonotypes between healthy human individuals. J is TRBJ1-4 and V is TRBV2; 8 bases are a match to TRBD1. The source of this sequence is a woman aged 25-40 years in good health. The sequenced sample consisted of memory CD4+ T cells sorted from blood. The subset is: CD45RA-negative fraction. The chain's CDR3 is CASREQGAKEKLFF. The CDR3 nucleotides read TGTGCCAGCAGAGAGCAGGGGGCAAAGGAAAAACTGTTTTTT.